This T cell receptor beta chain was found in a study of T cell responses to AZD1222 COVID-19 vaccine. Using immunoSEQ multiplex PCR, the repertoire was profiled, and TCRdb retains in-frame clones only, with some absent. The sample carries around 200,000 clones, around nine tenths recorded once. Study-wide results and caveats: Regions left unmutated in variants are reportedly the target of nearly half of spike-specific TCRs. Baseline testing showed seropositivity in only a handful of AZD1222 recipients. There were vaccine-associated CD4 TCRs across spike, dominant at 160-218 and 743-854.

As regards this clone: Its antigen remains unknown.

The CDR3 is 13 amino acids. V lost 9 bases and J lost 7, with 18 bases in between. From germline, CDR1 is MNHEY and CDR2 SVGAGI. This sequence was found in an adult in good health. The sample here was peripheral blood, taken on day 0 of AZD1222 vaccination. This chain joins TRBV6-5 and TRBJ1-2; D ambiguous. CDR3 amino acids: CASRLSTIGGYTF. The CDR3 nucleotides are TGTGCCAGTCGGTTAAGTACAATCGGTGGCTACACCTTC.